This entry features one TCR beta chain sequence. The antigen is not known. This sample stems from a study of T cells in localized non-small cell lung cancer. Study outcomes and limitations: Median detection of top 100 tumor clones in adjacent lung was 57 clones. Increased T cell density in blood showed an association with longer overall survival.

The repertoire was sequenced with immunoSEQ multiplex PCR; TCRdb's copy has only in-frame clones and lacks some. Of 55,000 or so clones in the sample, around 81% were seen once. The receptor was derived from a woman aged 40 to 75 with stage II lung adenocarcinoma. The sequenced sample was PBMCs, obtained before any cancer treatment.

The CDR3 DNA follows: TGTGCCAGCAAGGGGGCTGGCAGGGGGTCCAATGAGCAGTTCTTC. This sequence encodes CASKGAGRGSNEQFF. The V and J genes are TRBV5-4 and TRBJ2-1; TRBD1 matches at 7 bases. V shed 6 bases and J 6 bases; nucleotides not matched to a gene: 12. The CDR3 totals 15 residues. Germline V gives CDR1 SGHNT, CDR2 YYREEE (reference sequence).